These T cell receptor beta chains were read from a single sample in a study of vaccination effects on CD4 cells after COVID-19. Antigens of these TCRs are unknown. Produced via immunoSEQ multiplex PCR; TCRdb's table is partial and in-frame only. The table shows tens of thousands of clones, with about two thirds occurring only once. Sequencing used CD4+ T cells from PBMCs cultured without peptide, obtained before COVID-19 vaccination. The source of these receptors is a human donor who had a prior SARS-CoV-2 infection. Both conserved end residues are part of each CDR3. The D gene is left open where the match is weak. Size tells how often a clone was seen (once, few, many) or the class of an expanded clone, and some rows leave it out.

TRBV7-8	TRBJ2-5	-	once	CASRDYLVETQYF	TGTGCCAGCAGGGACTACTTAGTGGAGACCCAGTACTTC
TRBV10-3	TRBJ2-1	TRBD1	-	CAISEDRDRPNEQFF	TGTGCCATCAGTGAGGACAGGGACCGCCCCAATGAGCAGTTCTTC
TRBV18	TRBJ2-3	-	once	CASSTPGRADTQYF	TGTGCCAGCTCAACCCCTGGTCGAGCAGATACGCAGTATTTT
TRBV13	TRBJ1-6	TRBD1	-	CASSLTGGSPLHF	TGTGCCAGCAGCCTGACAGGGGGGTCACCCCTCCACTTT
TRBV7-2	TRBJ1-5	-	-	CASSLARGWAQPQHF	TGTGCCAGCAGCTTAGCCCGGGGTTGGGCTCAGCCCCAGCATTTT
TRBV30	TRBJ1-5	-	-	CAWSPDTSYQPQHF	TGTGCCTGGAGCCCGGACACCTCCTATCAGCCCCAGCATTTT
TRBV5-4	TRBJ1-3	-	-	CASSLGPSSGNTIYF	TGTGCCAGCAGCTTGGGACCGAGCTCTGGAAACACCATATATTTT
TRBV30	TRBJ2-5	-	-	CAWSPGGGDRETQYF	TGTGCCTGGAGTCCAGGAGGGGGGGACCGGGAGACCCAGTACTTC
TRBV3-1/TRBV3-2	TRBJ1-6	TRBD1	-	CASSQDTETGDFYNSPLHF	TGTGCCAGCAGCCAAGATACCGAGACAGGGGACTTCTATAATTCACCCCTCCACTTT
TRBV27	TRBJ1-6	-	few	CASSREGSYNSPLHF	TGTGCCAGCAGCCGAGAGGGCTCCTATAATTCACCCCTCCACTTT
TRBV21-1	TRBJ2-1	-	-	CATKTCSYNEQFF	TGTGCCACTAAGACTTGCTCCTACAATGAGCAGTTCTTC
TRBV6-5	TRBJ2-7	-	-	CASRPRTNYEQYF	TGTGCCAGCAGACCGAGGACCAACTACGAGCAGTACTTC
TRBV7-8	TRBJ2-5	TRBD2	-	CASSPQRWGGQETQYF	TGTGCCAGCAGCCCCCAAAGATGGGGGGGCCAAGAGACCCAGTACTTC
TRBV5-4	TRBJ2-5	-	-	CAAKGGRKETQYF	TGTGCCGCGAAGGGGGGGAGAAAAGAGACCCAGTACTTC
TRBV7-2	TRBJ1-4	-	once	CASSVVAGDEKLFF	TGTGCCAGCAGCGTCGTGGCAGGGGATGAAAAACTGTTTTTT
TRBV7-2	TRBJ2-4	TRBD1	-	CASSSRTGENIQYF	TGTGCCAGCAGCTCAAGGACAGGGGAAAACATTCAGTACTTC
TRBV4-1	TRBJ1-4	-	-	CASSQAGFFNEKLFF	TGCGCCAGCAGCCAAGCCGGGTTTTTTAATGAAAAACTGTTTTTT
TRBV2	TRBJ1-5	-	-	CASGVDQPQHF	TGTGCCAGTGGGGTGGATCAGCCCCAGCATTTT
TRBV29-1	TRBJ2-1	-	-	CSVEVARDNEQFF	TGCAGCGTTGAGGTAGCTAGAGACAATGAGCAGTTCTTC
TRBV7-2	TRBJ2-3	TRBD2	-	CASSALAGASTDTQYF	TGTGCCAGCAGCGCACTAGCGGGAGCCAGCACAGATACGCAGTATTTT
TRBV4-2	TRBJ2-7	-	-	CASSQDGQTYEQYF	TGTGCCAGCAGCCAAGATGGACAGACCTACGAGCAGTACTTC
TRBV9	TRBJ2-7	-	once	CASSEGGQAYEQYF	TGTGCCAGCAGCGAGGGGGGACAAGCCTACGAGCAGTACTTC
TRBV7-2	TRBJ2-2	TRBD2	once	CASSFRTSGGHTGELFF	TGTGCCAGCAGCTTCCGGACTAGCGGGGGGCACACCGGGGAGCTGTTTTTT
TRBV27	TRBJ2-3	-	-	CASSLLTMGLGADTQYF	TGTGCCAGCAGTTTATTGACGATGGGACTTGGGGCAGATACGCAGTATTTT
TRBV6-5	TRBJ2-1	-	-	CASSYVRGAGEQFF	TGTGCCAGCAGTTACGTCAGGGGCGCGGGTGAGCAGTTCTTC
TRBV15	TRBJ1-6	-	-	CATSRGQGGGSPLHF	TGTGCCACCAGCAGAGGTCAGGGTGGTGGATCACCCCTCCACTTT
TRBV5-1	TRBJ1-1	-	-	CASSQLEPLSNTEAFF	TGCGCCAGCAGCCAACTGGAGCCCCTTAGTAACACTGAAGCTTTCTTT
TRBV10-3	TRBJ2-1	-	-	CAISEGSRGGYYNEQFF	TGTGCCATCAGTGAGGGTTCTCGAGGGGGGTATTACAATGAGCAGTTCTTC
TRBV6-5	TRBJ1-2	TRBD1	few	CASRDWTGDYGYTF	TGTGCCAGCAGGGATTGGACAGGAGACTATGGCTACACCTTC
TRBV5-4	TRBJ2-7	-	-	CASSFSGLSSYEQYF	TGTGCCAGCAGCTTCAGCGGACTAAGCTCCTACGAGCAGTACTTC
TRBV9	TRBJ2-4	TRBD2	-	CASSGGLAGGAKNIQYF	TGTGCCAGCAGCGGTGGACTGGCGGGGGGGGCCAAAAACATTCAGTACTTC
TRBV5-1	TRBJ2-1	TRBD2	-	CASSRTSGTLYNEQFF	TGCGCCAGCAGCAGAACTAGCGGGACCCTATACAATGAGCAGTTCTTC
TRBV29-1	TRBJ2-1	-	once	CSVEPLAEPLYNEQFF	TGCAGCGTTGAGCCGCTAGCCGAACCTCTATACAATGAGCAGTTCTTC
TRBV5-5	TRBJ2-7	TRBD1	-	CASSKGQGAFEQYF	TGTGCCAGCAGCAAAGGACAGGGGGCCTTTGAGCAGTACTTC
TRBV5-1	TRBJ2-7	TRBD1	-	CASSRQSGTGQREQYF	TGCGCCAGCAGTCGACAATCCGGGACAGGGCAAAGAGAGCAGTACTTC
TRBV11-3	TRBJ2-1	TRBD1	-	CASSLQGAPKYNEQFF	TGTGCCAGCAGCTTACAGGGGGCGCCGAAATACAATGAGCAGTTCTTC
TRBV11-2	TRBJ1-1	TRBD1	-	CASSLGSVRGQWNALPAFF	TGTGCCAGCAGCTTAGGAAGCGTGCGGGGACAGTGGAACGCCCTGCCCGCTTTCTTT
TRBV4-1	TRBJ1-6	-	-	CASSQDGVKYSYNSPLHF	TGCGCCAGCAGCCAAGATGGGGTGAAATACTCCTATAATTCACCCCTCCACTTT
TRBV11-3	TRBJ2-1	TRBD2	-	CASSSGWLAVNEQFF	TGTGCCAGCAGCTCAGGTTGGCTAGCGGTAAATGAGCAGTTCTTC
TRBV6-2/TRBV6-3	TRBJ1-5	-	-	CASSYVDSNQPQHF	TGTGCCAGCAGTTACGTGGATAGCAATCAGCCCCAGCATTTT
TRBV24-1	TRBJ1-2	-	few	CATSDVKEADGYTF	TGTGCCACCAGTGACGTGAAGGAGGCGGATGGCTACACCTTC
TRBV4-3	TRBJ2-2	-	-	CASSQSLGGGVFTGELFF	TGCGCCAGCAGCCAATCCCTCGGGGGAGGAGTGTTCACCGGGGAGCTGTTTTTT
TRBV19	TRBJ2-7	-	once	CASKYSDRSYEQYF	TGTGCCAGTAAATACTCGGACAGATCCTACGAGCAGTACTTC
TRBV16	TRBJ1-5	-	once	CASSQSFDNQPQHF	TGTGCCAGCAGCCAATCTTTCGACAATCAGCCCCAGCATTTT
TRBV7-7	TRBJ1-1	-	few	CASSPVGGQNTEAFF	TGTGCTAGCAGCCCCGTGGGCGGACAGAACACTGAAGCTTTCTTT
TRBV5-6	TRBJ2-7	TRBD2	-	CASSFGLAGGPGEQYF	TGTGCCAGCAGCTTCGGACTAGCGGGGGGGCCCGGCGAGCAGTACTTC
TRBV2	TRBJ2-1	-	-	CASSVRGYNEQFF	TGTGCCAGCAGTGTCAGAGGCTACAATGAGCAGTTCTTC
TRBV7-2	TRBJ2-1	TRBD2	-	CASSFSTSVSYNEQFF	TGTGCCAGCAGCTTCTCGACTAGCGTTTCGTACAATGAGCAGTTCTTC
TRBV21-1	TRBJ2-3	-	-	CASSNRTAGDADTQYF	TGTGCCAGCAGCAATCGGACGGCGGGGGATGCAGATACGCAGTATTTT
TRBV7-3	TRBJ2-1	TRBD2	-	CASSFIPGLQNNEQFF	TGTGCCAGCAGCTTTATCCCGGGACTACAAAACAATGAGCAGTTCTTC
TRBV10-3	TRBJ2-7	TRBD1	-	CAIRSPSGDRVGEQYF	TGTGCCATCAGATCGCCATCCGGGGACAGGGTGGGAGAGCAGTACTTC
TRBV2	TRBJ2-7	TRBD1	-	CASKGQGTYEQYF	TGTGCCAGTAAGGGACAGGGGACCTACGAGCAGTACTTC